The subject of this entry is one TCR beta chain. Seattle-derived patients entered the study during active infection and were followed longitudinally. Authors' processing steps: Quantification of nucleated cells was approximated via reference gene primer amplification. Sequencing used immunoSEQ multiplex PCR; TCRdb keeps in-frame clones, though not all of them. V and J calls and clone size come straight from that table; D and trimming were deduced from the DNA. The sample holds more than 300,000 clones, more than 75% seen once. The data were taken from a study of blood T cell repertoires in COVID-19. Looking at the study overall: Whether acute or convalescent, the COVID-19 samples came from the United States, Italy and Spain. From T cells, B-cell-depleted T cells, or PBMCs came the material, which was cDNA or gDNA.

The CDR3 sequence is 16 residues long. With V trimmed by 8 bases and J by 2 bases, 6 bases remained unmatched. CDR1 is MDHEN, CDR2 SYDVKM, per germline. The chain couples TRBV28 to TRBJ2-6; TRBD1 matches at 10 bases. Sequences were obtained from peripheral blood. The TCR comes from a woman aged 25 to 39 with COVID-19, enrolled during active disease. The CDR3 DNA is TGTGCCAGCGCCCGGGACAGGGGTGCTGGGGCCAACGTCCTGACTTTC. Protein product: CASARDRGAGANVLTF. The variable domain in full, completed from reference TRBV28 and TRBJ2-6, reads DVKVTQSSRYLVKRTGEKVFLECVQDMDHENMFWYRQDPGLGLRLIYFSYDVKMKEKGDIPEGYSVSREKKERFSLILESASTNQTSMYLCASARDRGAGANVLTFGAGSRLTVL.